This is a list of T cell receptor beta chains from one sample in a study of blood T cell repertoires in COVID-19. Generated by immunoSEQ multiplex PCR, the TCRdb table keeps only in-frame clones and is missing some. The sample carries some 300,000 clones, nearly 90% recorded once. Specimen: peripheral blood. The origin of the receptors is a woman between 40 and 50 years old with COVID-19, enrolled during active disease. The CDR3 runs from the conserved cysteine through the conserved F or W. A D gene is named only where the DNA matches it firmly. Expanded clones are given a class, and other clones once, few, many or no size at all.

>TRBJ2-1|TRBD1|TRBV11-3|.
CASSLGGQSYNEQFF
TGTGCCAGCAGCTTAGGGGGACAGAGTTACAATGAGCAGTTCTTC
>TRBJ2-3|TRBD2|TRBV13|.
CASSSRGGEATDTQYF
TGTGCCAGCAGCTCCCGGGGAGGGGAGGCCACAGATACGCAGTATTTT
>TRBJ1-2|.|TRBV18|.
CASSSDYGYTF
TGTGCCAGCTCGTCGGACTATGGCTACACCTTC
>TRBJ2-1|TRBD1|TRBV11-1|.
CASSLGQGYNEQFF
TGTGCCAGCAGCTTAGGACAGGGTTACAATGAGCAGTTCTTC
>TRBJ2-1|TRBD1|TRBV7-2|.
CASSLATGQQFF
TGTGCCAGCAGCTTAGCGACAGGGCAGCAGTTCTTC
>TRBJ1-1|.|TRBV28|once
CASSVIWATEAFF
TGTGCCAGCAGCGTCATCTGGGCCACTGAAGCTTTCTTT
>TRBJ1-5|.|TRBV7-8|.
CASSLVMFGNQPQHF
TGTGCCAGCAGCTTAGTTATGTTTGGCAATCAGCCCCAGCATTTT
>TRBJ2-3|TRBD1|TRBV3-1/TRBV3-2|.
CASSLIIQTGGFTDTQYF
TGTGCCAGCAGCCTGATAATACAGACAGGGGGCTTCACAGATACGCAGTATTTT
>TRBJ2-1|.|TRBV27|.
CASSSPRDEQFF
TGTGCCAGCAGTTCCCCGAGGGATGAGCAGTTCTTC
>TRBJ2-5|TRBD2|TRBV5-1|.
CASSFGTSEETQYF
TGCGCCAGCAGCTTTGGGACTAGCGAGGAGACCCAGTACTTC
>TRBJ1-3|.|TRBV19|once
CASSQGEAGNTIYF
TGTGCCAGTAGCCAGGGTGAGGCTGGAAACACCATATATTTT
>TRBJ2-3|.|TRBV4-1|.
CASSQETGQSQYF
TGCGCCAGCAGCCAAGAAACTGGACAGTCACAGTATTTT
>TRBJ2-7|.|TRBV6-5|.
CATQGLTSYEQYF
TGTGCCACCCAGGGACTGACTTCCTACGAGCAGTACTTC
>TRBJ1-1|TRBD1|TRBV4-3|.
CASSQDLGRADRKNEAFF
TGCGCCAGCAGCCAAGATCTTGGGCGGGCGGACAGGAAGAATGAAGCTTTCTTT
>TRBJ1-2|.|TRBV28|.
CASSFFGGYTF
TGTGCCAGCAGTTTTTTCGGTGGCTACACCTTC
>TRBJ1-1|.|TRBV5-1|.
CASSLSVAGNTEAFF
TGCGCCAGCAGCTTGAGTGTTGCAGGGAACACTGAAGCTTTCTTT
>TRBJ2-1|.|TRBV5-6|.
CASSVYRDNEQFF
TGTGCCAGCAGCGTCTACAGGGACAATGAGCAGTTCTTC
>TRBJ2-1|TRBD2|TRBV27|.
CASSFGSGAYNEQFF
TGTGCCAGCAGTTTCGGTAGCGGGGCGTACAATGAGCAGTTCTTC
>TRBJ1-2|TRBD1|TRBV19|few
CASSMGTGNGYTF
TGTGCCAGTAGTATGGGGACAGGAAATGGCTACACCTTC
>TRBJ2-7|.|TRBV25-1|.
CASSGPGLKAYEQYF
TGTGCCAGCAGTGGACCGGGACTCAAGGCCTACGAGCAGTACTTC
>TRBJ2-7|TRBD1|TRBV27|.
CASSFRGLWYEQYF
TGTGCCAGCAGTTTTAGGGGGCTTTGGTACGAGCAGTACTTC
>TRBJ2-7|TRBD1|TRBV27|.
CASSLTGGGYEQYF
TGTGCCAGCAGTTTGACAGGGGGCGGATACGAGCAGTACTTC
>TRBJ2-3|.|TRBV2|.
CASCPSGTHIDTQYF
TGTGCCAGCTGCCCCAGCGGTACCCACATAGATACGCAGTATTTT
>TRBJ1-3|TRBD1|TRBV4-3|.
CASSHNLGQGGNTIYF
TGCGCCAGCAGCCACAACCTGGGACAGGGTGGAAACACCATATATTTT
>TRBJ2-2|.|TRBV7-3|.
CASSLLAENTGELFF
TGTGCCAGCAGCCTTCTGGCGGAGAACACCGGGGAGCTGTTTTTT
>TRBJ1-6|.|TRBV30|.
CAWSVERGTLHF
TGTGCCTGGAGTGTAGAAAGGGGTACCCTCCACTTT
>TRBJ2-5|.|TRBV6-2/TRBV6-3|.
CASSWTAYQETQYF
TGTGCCAGCAGTTGGACAGCTTACCAAGAGACCCAGTACTTC
>TRBJ2-3|.|TRBV20-1|.
CSASQGTDTQYF
TGCAGTGCTAGTCAGGGGACAGATACGCAGTATTTT
>TRBJ2-7|TRBD2|TRBV27|few
CASSRSGPADEQYF
TGTGCCAGCAGCCGTAGCGGGCCCGCCGACGAGCAGTACTTC
>TRBJ2-3|.|TRBV27|.
CASSFLTDTADTQYF
TGTGCCAGCAGTTTTCTTACGGATACAGCAGATACGCAGTATTTT
>TRBJ1-1|.|TRBV10-3|.
CAISESEQGFMNTEAFF
TGTGCCATCAGTGAGTCCGAACAGGGATTCATGAACACTGAAGCTTTCTTT
>TRBJ2-1|TRBD2|TRBV9|.
CASSPAGGNEQFF
TGTGCCAGCAGTCCCGCCGGGGGGAATGAGCAGTTCTTC
>TRBJ2-1|.|TRBV14|.
CASSRLAGLYNEQFF
TGTGCCAGCAGCAGGTTGGCGGGACTCTACAATGAGCAGTTCTTC
>TRBJ1-1|.|TRBV6-5|.
CASSLGQYEAFF
TGTGCCAGCAGCCTCGGACAGTATGAAGCTTTCTTT
>TRBJ2-1|TRBD2|TRBV12-5|.
CASGFILAGRYHYNEQFF
TGTGCTAGTGGTTTCATACTAGCGGGGAGATACCACTACAATGAGCAGTTCTTC
>TRBJ1-6|TRBD1|TRBV28|.
CASTPDRVQNSPLHF
TGTGCCAGCACCCCCGACAGGGTTCAGAATTCACCCCTCCACTTT
>TRBJ2-7|.|TRBV7-3|.
CASSLIGGYEQYF
TGTGCCAGCAGCTTAATCGGAGGGTACGAGCAGTACTTC
>TRBJ2-5|TRBD2|TRBV7-9|.
CASSLGAGAQYF
TGTGCCAGCAGCTTAGGCGCGGGAGCCCAGTACTTC
>TRBJ1-1|TRBD1|TRBV7-2|.
CASSLRWTGNTEAFF
TGTGCCAGCAGCCTAAGGTGGACAGGGAACACTGAAGCTTTCTTT
>TRBJ2-5|TRBD2|TRBV4-3|.
CASSQVSGSAQETQYF
TGCGCCAGCAGCCAAGTTAGCGGGAGTGCTCAAGAGACCCAGTACTTC
>TRBJ1-1|TRBD1|TRBV6-5|.
CASRRQGAHTEAFF
TGTGCCAGCAGGCGACAGGGGGCGCACACTGAAGCTTTCTTT
>TRBJ2-3|.|TRBV19|.
CASSIGRRGTDTQYF
TGTGCCAGTAGTATAGGCAGGAGGGGCACAGATACGCAGTATTTT
>TRBJ2-3|.|TRBV6-4|.
CASSEPGTDTQYF
TGTGCCAGCAGTGAACCAGGCACAGATACGCAGTATTTT
>TRBJ2-1|.|TRBV30|.
CAWSVRRLPHNEQFF
TGTGCCTGGAGTGTACGTCGACTACCCCACAATGAGCAGTTCTTC
>TRBJ2-1|TRBD1|TRBV3-1/TRBV3-2|.
CASSRRTGENEQFF
TGTGCCAGCAGTCGAAGGACAGGGGAAAATGAGCAGTTCTTC
>TRBJ2-1|TRBD2|TRBV7-6|.
CASSLALRVWRGGYNEQFF
TGTGCCAGCAGCTTAGCGCTTCGGGTCTGGCGGGGGGGGTACAATGAGCAGTTCTTC
>TRBJ1-1|TRBD1|TRBV5-1|.
CASSLAGQGMNTEAFF
TGCGCCAGCAGCTTGGCCGGACAGGGCATGAACACTGAAGCTTTCTTT
>TRBJ1-4|TRBD1|TRBV19|few
CASSTGTGSNEKLFF
TGTGCCAGTAGTACGGGGACAGGTTCTAATGAAAAACTGTTTTTT
>TRBJ2-7|.|TRBV3-1/TRBV3-2|few
CASSQGIVIDEQYF
TGTGCCAGCAGCCAAGGAATTGTTATAGACGAGCAGTACTTC
>TRBJ2-7|.|TRBV24-1|.
CAIQDRSSYEQYF
TGTGCCATCCAAGACAGGAGCTCCTACGAGCAGTACTTC
>TRBJ2-1|TRBD2|TRBV20-1|.
CSASPTVGGPRNNEQFF
TGCAGTGCTAGTCCTACTGTGGGAGGGCCGAGGAACAATGAGCAGTTCTTC
>TRBJ2-2|.|TRBV6-5|once
CASSYAGANTGELFF
TGTGCCAGCAGTTACGCAGGGGCGAACACCGGGGAGCTGTTTTTT
>TRBJ2-1|TRBD1|TRBV10-3|.
CAISEVDRTYNEQFF
TGTGCCATCAGCGAAGTGGACAGGACTTACAATGAGCAGTTCTTC